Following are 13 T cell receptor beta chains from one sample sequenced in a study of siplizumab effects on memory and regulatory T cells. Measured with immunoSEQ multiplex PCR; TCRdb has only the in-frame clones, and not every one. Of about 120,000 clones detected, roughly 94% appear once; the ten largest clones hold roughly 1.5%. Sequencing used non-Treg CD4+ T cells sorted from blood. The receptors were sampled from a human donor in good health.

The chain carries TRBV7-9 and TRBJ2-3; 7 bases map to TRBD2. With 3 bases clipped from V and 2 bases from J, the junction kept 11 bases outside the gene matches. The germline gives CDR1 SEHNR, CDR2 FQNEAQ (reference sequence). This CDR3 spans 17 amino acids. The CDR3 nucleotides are TGTGCCAGCAGCTTGGAGGGGACTACAAGGTTCACAGATACGCAGTATTTT. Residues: CASSLEGTTRFTDTQYF.

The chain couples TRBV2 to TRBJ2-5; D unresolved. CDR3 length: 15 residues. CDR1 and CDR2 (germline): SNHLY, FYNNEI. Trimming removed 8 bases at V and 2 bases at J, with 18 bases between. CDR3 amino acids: CASPPAAGSQETQYF. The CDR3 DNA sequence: TGTGCCAGCCCCCCCGCAGCAGGAAGTCAAGAGACCCAGTACTTC.

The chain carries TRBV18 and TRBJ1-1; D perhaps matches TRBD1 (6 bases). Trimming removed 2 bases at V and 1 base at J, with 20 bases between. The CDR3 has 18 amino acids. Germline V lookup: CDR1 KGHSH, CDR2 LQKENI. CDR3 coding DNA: TGTGCCAGCTCACCAGCTCCATTGTCAGGGGTGAAGAACACTGAAGCTTTCTTT. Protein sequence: CASSPAPLSGVKNTEAFF.

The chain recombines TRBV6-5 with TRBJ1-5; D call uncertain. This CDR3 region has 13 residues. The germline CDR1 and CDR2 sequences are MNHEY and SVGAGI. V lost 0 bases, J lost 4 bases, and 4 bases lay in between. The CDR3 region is CASSYSRNQPQHF. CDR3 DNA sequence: TGTGCCAGCAGTTACTCGAGGAATCAGCCCCAGCATTTT.

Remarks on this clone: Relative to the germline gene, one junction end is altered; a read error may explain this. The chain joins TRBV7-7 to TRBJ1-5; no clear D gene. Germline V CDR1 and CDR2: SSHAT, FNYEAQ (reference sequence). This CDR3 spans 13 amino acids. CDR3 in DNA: TGTGCTAGCAGCCCCGCCGAAGGTGCGCCCCAGCATTTT. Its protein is CASSPAEGAPQHF.

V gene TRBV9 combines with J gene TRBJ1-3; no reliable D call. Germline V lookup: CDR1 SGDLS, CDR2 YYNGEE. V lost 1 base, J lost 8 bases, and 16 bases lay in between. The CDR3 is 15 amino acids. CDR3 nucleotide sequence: TGTGCCAGCAGCGTATATGCAAACCTCGGGGACACCATATATTTT. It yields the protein CASSVYANLGDTIYF.

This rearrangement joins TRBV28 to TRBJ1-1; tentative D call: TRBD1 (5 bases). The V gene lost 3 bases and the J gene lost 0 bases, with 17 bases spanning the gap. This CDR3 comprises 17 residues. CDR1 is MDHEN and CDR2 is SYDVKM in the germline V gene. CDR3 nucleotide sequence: TGTGCCAGCAGTTTGGCCGGCCGGGGGAGAATGAACACTGAAGCTTTCTTT. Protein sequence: CASSLAGRGRMNTEAFF. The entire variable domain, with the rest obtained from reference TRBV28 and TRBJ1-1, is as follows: DVKVTQSSRYLVKRTGEKVFLECVQDMDHENMFWYRQDPGLGLRLIYFSYDVKMKEKGDIPEGYSVSREKKERFSLILESASTNQTSMYLCASSLAGRGRMNTEAFFGQGTRLTVV.

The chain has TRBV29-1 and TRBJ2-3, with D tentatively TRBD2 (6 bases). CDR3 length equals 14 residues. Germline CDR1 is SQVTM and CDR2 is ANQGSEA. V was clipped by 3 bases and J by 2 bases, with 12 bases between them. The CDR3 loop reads CSVERRGVTDTQYF. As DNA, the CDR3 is TGCAGCGTTGAGAGGCGGGGAGTCACAGATACGCAGTATTTT.

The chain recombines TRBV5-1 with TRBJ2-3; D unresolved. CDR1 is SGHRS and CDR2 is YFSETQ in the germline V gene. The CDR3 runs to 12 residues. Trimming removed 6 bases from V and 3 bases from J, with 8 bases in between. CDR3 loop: CASKLDTDTQYF. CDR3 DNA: TGCGCCAGCAAGCTTGATACAGATACGCAGTATTTT.

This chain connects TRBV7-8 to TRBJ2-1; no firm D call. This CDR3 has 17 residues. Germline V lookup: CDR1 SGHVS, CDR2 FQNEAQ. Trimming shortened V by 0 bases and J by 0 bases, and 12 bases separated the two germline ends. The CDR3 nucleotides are TGTGCCAGCAGCTTAGCAGGAGCCAAAAGCTCCTACAATGAGCAGTTCTTC. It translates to CASSLAGAKSSYNEQFF.

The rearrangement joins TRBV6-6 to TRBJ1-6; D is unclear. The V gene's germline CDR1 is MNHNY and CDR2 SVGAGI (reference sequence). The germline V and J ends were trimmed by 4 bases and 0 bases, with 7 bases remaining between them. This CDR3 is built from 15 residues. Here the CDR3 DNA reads TGTGCCAGCAGTTCGAGGAGCTCCTATAATTCACCCCTCCACTTT. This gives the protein CASSSRSSYNSPLHF.

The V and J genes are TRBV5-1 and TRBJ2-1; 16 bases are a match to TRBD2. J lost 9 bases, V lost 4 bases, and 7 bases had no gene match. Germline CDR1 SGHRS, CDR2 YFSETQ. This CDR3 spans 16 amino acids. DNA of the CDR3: TGCGCCAGCAGCCCCTCCGGGACTAGCGGGGGGGCTGAGCAGTTCTTC. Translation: CASSPSGTSGGAEQFF.

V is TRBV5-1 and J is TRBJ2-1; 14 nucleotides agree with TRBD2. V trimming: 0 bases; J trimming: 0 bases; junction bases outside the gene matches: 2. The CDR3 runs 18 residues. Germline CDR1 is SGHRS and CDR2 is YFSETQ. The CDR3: CASSLGLAGGFSYNEQFF. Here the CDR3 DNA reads TGCGCCAGCAGCTTGGGACTAGCGGGGGGGTTCTCCTACAATGAGCAGTTCTTC.